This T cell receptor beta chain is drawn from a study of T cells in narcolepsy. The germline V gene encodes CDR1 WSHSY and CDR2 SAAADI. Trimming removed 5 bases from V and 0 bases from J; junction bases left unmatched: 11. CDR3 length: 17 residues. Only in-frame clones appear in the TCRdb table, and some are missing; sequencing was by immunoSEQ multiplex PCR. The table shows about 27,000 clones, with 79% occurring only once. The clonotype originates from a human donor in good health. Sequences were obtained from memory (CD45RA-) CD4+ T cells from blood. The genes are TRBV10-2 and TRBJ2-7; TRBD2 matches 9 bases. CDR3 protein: CASSSAGGSQSSYEQYF. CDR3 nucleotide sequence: TGCGCCAGCAGTTCAGCGGGAGGCTCCCAAAGCTCCTACGAGCAGTACTTC.